This TCR beta chain was found in a study of T cell responses to AZD1222 COVID-19 vaccine. Study at large: The study pooled second doses at about 4 or about 12 weeks. Study-wide results and caveats: Only a handful of people who got AZD1222 tested seropositive at baseline. Repertoire sampling occurred only after the peak T cell response. Spike-wide vaccine-associated CD4 TCRs dominated at 160-218 and 743-854.

This clone was detected a few times. Its cognate antigen is unknown. TCRdb keeps only in-frame clones here, not all; method: immunoSEQ multiplex PCR. Altogether under 200,000 clones are present, approximately 91% being singletons, with the ten largest covering 0.99%. Germline loops: CDR1 ENHRY, CDR2 SYGVKD. The CDR3 is 11 amino acids. V dropped 6 bases and J dropped 3 bases, with 5 bases sitting between them. Sample: peripheral blood, taken on day 0 of AZD1222 vaccination. This clonotype was obtained from an adult in good health. The chain links TRBV10-3 to TRBJ1-1; D uncertain. The CDR3 loop reads CAIRDDTEAFF. The CDR3 DNA reads as TGTGCCATCAGAGATGACACTGAAGCTTTCTTT.